This T cell receptor beta chain was recorded in a study of blood T cell repertoires in COVID-19 (dated by TCRdb to about 2020). Regarding the study in general: Samples from collaborators originated in the United States, Italy and Spain and spanned both the acute and convalescent phases of COVID-19. Where available, HLA class I and class II types were obtained from metadata supplied by the sample provider rather than from assay-based typing. The repertoires were released in a freely available public database intended as a resource for research on the immune response to SARS-CoV-2. The prospective study material was composed of cDNA or gDNA derived from T cells, B-cell-depleted T cells, or PBMCs. The dataset comprised deeply sampled blood TCRbeta repertoires from subjects exposed to, actively infected with, or recovered from COVID-19. Sample metadata almost always included a de-identified subject ID, COVID-19 status, age in years and sex. The samples were drawn from two sources: the first 160 participants of the ongoing ImmuneRACE study, and 1,000 to 1,500 subjects contributed by 6 global collaborators. Overall study outcomes, separate from this receptor: How much clinical and demographic metadata was included differed by source and by participant, and the metadata was provided uncurated.

Looking up the germline V gene yields CDR1 SGHTA and CDR2 FQGTGA. Trimming accounts for 5 bases at V and 3 bases at J, while the number of junction bases matched to no gene is 17. There are 19 amino acids in the CDR3, from cysteine to phenylalanine inclusive. The only DNA kept is the CDR3, 57 bases in frame from the first base. The collaborating institutions used their own protocols to collect whole blood in K2EDTA tubes. Collaborator samples were shipped for TCRbeta analysis as frozen whole blood, isolated PBMCs, or DNA extracted from either sample type. TCRbeta CDR3 regions were amplified from genomic DNA using the immunoSEQ Assay, a bias-controlled multiplex PCR. In the paper's pipeline: The number of nucleated cells in each sample was estimated from the amplification of reference gene primers within the assay. To quantify the absolute abundance of each unique TCRbeta CDR3 rearrangement, sequence reads were collapsed and filtered. For each sample, productive Simpson clonality was calculated as the square root of Simpson's diversity index over productive rearrangements. TCRdb retrieved this table from immuneACCESS and kept in-frame rearrangements only. Not all clones are present; in checked studies, unresolved V genes account for under half, and no reason is known for the remainder. Clone size and V and J calls were adopted from that table, with D and trimming inferred from the DNA. Counted in this sample were 200,000 to 250,000 clones; 70% to 85% of them appeared once. The top ten clonotypes cover around 1.8% of the sample.

Concerning this clone itself: The clone's antigen remains unknown. Nothing much larger sits one base from this clone, and base qualities are not available.

This TCR derives from a woman older than 75 with acute or convalescent COVID-19. Recombination joined TRBV7-3 with TRBJ2-3; 10 nucleotides in the junction match TRBD2. Input material: peripheral blood. Here is the DNA: TGTGCCAGCAGCCCCTACTCCCGGGCTAGCGGGAGTAGGACAGATACGCAGTATTTT. Protein translation: CASSPYSRASGSRTDTQYF.